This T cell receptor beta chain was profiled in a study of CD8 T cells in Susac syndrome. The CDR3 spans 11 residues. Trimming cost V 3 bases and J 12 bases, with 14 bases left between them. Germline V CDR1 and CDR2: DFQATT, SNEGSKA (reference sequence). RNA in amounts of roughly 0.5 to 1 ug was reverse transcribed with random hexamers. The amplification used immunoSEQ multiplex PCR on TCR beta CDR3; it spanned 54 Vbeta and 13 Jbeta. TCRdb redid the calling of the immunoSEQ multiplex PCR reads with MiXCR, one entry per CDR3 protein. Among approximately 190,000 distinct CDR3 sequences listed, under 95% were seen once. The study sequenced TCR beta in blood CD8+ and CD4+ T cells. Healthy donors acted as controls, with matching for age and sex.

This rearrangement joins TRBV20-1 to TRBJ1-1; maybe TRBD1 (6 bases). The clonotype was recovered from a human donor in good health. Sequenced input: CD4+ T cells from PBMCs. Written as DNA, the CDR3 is TGCAGTGCTAGGGACACAGGGCCACCTTTCTTT. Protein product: CSARDTGPPFF.